A selection of T cell receptor beta chains follows, all from one sample in a study of T cell responses to AZD1222 COVID-19 vaccine. This table comes from immunoSEQ multiplex PCR, and its TCRdb copy is limited to in-frame clones, with some not included. The sample carries approximately 140,000 clones, more than 85% recorded once. The sample here was peripheral blood, taken on day 0 of AZD1222 vaccination. Receptors originate from an adult in good health. The CDR3 runs from the conserved cysteine through the conserved F or W. Each record gives: clone size, J gene, D gene, V gene, CDR3 protein, CDR3 DNA. A D gene is named only where the DNA matches it firmly. Rows may omit the clone size; those that give it use once, few, many or a size class.

NA TRBJ1-6 NA TRBV18 CASSPPSGRNSPLHF TGTGCCAGCTCACCACCGTCAGGGCGTAATTCACCCCTCCACTTT
NA TRBJ1-1 TRBD1 TRBV28 CASSLGTGGITEAFF TGTGCCAGCAGTTTAGGGACAGGGGGAATCACTGAAGCTTTCTTT
NA TRBJ1-1 TRBD1 TRBV29-1 CSVTRTGGITEAFF TGCAGTGTCACTCGAACAGGGGGCATAACTGAAGCTTTCTTT
NA TRBJ1-3 NA TRBV5-6 CASSPGLGRHTIYF TGTGCCAGCAGCCCCGGGCTAGGGCGGCACACCATATATTTT
NA TRBJ1-2 TRBD1 TRBV7-8 CASSSGQGARGYTF TGTGCCAGCAGCTCAGGACAGGGGGCGCGAGGCTACACCTTC
NA TRBJ2-3 NA TRBV14 CASSQTSPWWGDTQYF TGTGCCAGCAGCCAAACTAGCCCCTGGTGGGGAGATACGCAGTATTTT
once TRBJ2-6 NA TRBV3-1/TRBV3-2 CASSQELRFSGANVLTF TGTGCCAGCAGCCAAGAGCTCAGGTTTTCTGGGGCCAACGTCCTGACTTTC
NA TRBJ2-7 NA TRBV6-2/TRBV6-3 CASSEAYEQYF TGTGCCAGCAGCGAGGCCTACGAGCAGTACTTC
NA TRBJ1-1 TRBD1 TRBV9 CASSPRDSMNTEAFF TGTGCCAGCAGCCCCCGGGACAGTATGAACACTGAAGCTTTCTTT
NA TRBJ2-7 NA TRBV7-9 CASSLGSGAHEQYF TGTGCCAGCAGCTTAGGTTCAGGGGCCCACGAGCAGTACTTC
NA TRBJ2-1 TRBD2 TRBV6-1 CASSQLAGGRPEQFF TGTGCCAGCAGTCAACTAGCGGGAGGCCGTCCCGAGCAGTTCTTC
NA TRBJ1-1 NA TRBV7-9 CASSSGHTANTEAFF TGTGCCAGCAGCTCCGGGCACACCGCGAACACTGAAGCTTTCTTT
NA TRBJ1-2 NA TRBV3-1/TRBV3-2 CASSQDVWASRDSTF TGTGCCAGCAGCCAAGATGTATGGGCTTCCCGGGATAGCACCTTC
NA TRBJ2-7 TRBD2 TRBV5-1 CASSSRSGRGSYEQYF TGCGCCAGCAGCTCCCGCAGCGGGAGAGGATCCTACGAGCAGTACTTC
NA TRBJ1-2 NA TRBV7-9 CASSLAHGYYGYTF TGTGCCAGCAGCTTAGCTCACGGCTACTATGGCTACACCTTC
NA TRBJ2-5 TRBD1 TRBV6-5 CASSYPGQGQETQYF TGTGCCAGCAGTTACCCGGGACAGGGACAAGAGACCCAGTACTTC
NA TRBJ2-7 NA TRBV24-1 CATSDLSADYEQYF TGTGCCACCAGTGATTTGTCGGCAGACTACGAGCAGTACTTC
NA TRBJ2-7 NA TRBV11-2 CASSFGGTASYEQYF TGTGCCAGCAGCTTTGGCGGGACGGCCAGCTACGAGCAGTACTTC
NA TRBJ1-1 NA TRBV27 CASSFSYGNEAFF TGTGCCAGCAGTTTCTCCTATGGGAACGAAGCTTTCTTT
NA TRBJ2-3 NA TRBV27 CASSVRGDTDTQYF TGTGCCTCCTCTGTGCGGGGAGACACAGATACGCAGTATTTT
NA TRBJ2-7 NA TRBV12-3/TRBV12-4 CASSLGRVDEQYF TGTGCCAGCAGTTTAGGACGCGTGGACGAGCAGTACTTC
NA TRBJ1-5 NA TRBV6-6 CASQRGASQPQHF TGTGCCAGCCAACGGGGGGCTTCCCAGCCCCAGCATTTT
NA TRBJ1-4 NA TRBV27 CASSRSGVGEKLFF TGTGCCAGCAGTCGATCCGGGGTCGGAGAAAAACTGTTTTTT
NA TRBJ2-5 NA TRBV19 CASSISGVGETQYF TGTGCCAGTAGTATTTCGGGGGTTGGGGAGACCCAGTACTTC
once TRBJ2-1 TRBD2 TRBV4-3 CASSFGLAGTNEQFF TGCGCCAGCAGTTTCGGACTAGCGGGAACCAATGAGCAGTTCTTC
NA TRBJ1-2 NA TRBV28 CASSLPGGFNGYTF TGTGCCAGCAGTTTACCCGGGGGTTTCAATGGCTACACCTTC
NA TRBJ2-7 TRBD2 TRBV3-1/TRBV3-2 CASAPDGGAYEQYF TGTGCCAGCGCCCCGGATGGGGGGGCCTACGAGCAGTACTTC
NA TRBJ2-7 TRBD2 TRBV30 CAWSVRSSGRGNEQYF TGTGCCTGGAGTGTACGGTCTAGCGGGAGAGGCAACGAGCAGTACTTC
NA TRBJ2-7 NA TRBV19 CASSIGDITYEQYF TGTGCCAGTAGTATAGGTGACATTACCTACGAGCAGTACTTC
NA TRBJ2-7 TRBD1 TRBV5-1 CASSQTSRDSSYEQYF TGCGCCAGCAGCCAAACAAGCCGGGACAGCTCCTACGAGCAGTACTTC
NA TRBJ1-1 NA TRBV3-1/TRBV3-2 CASRLQGMNTEAFF TGTGCCAGCAGACTTCAGGGGATGAACACTGAAGCTTTCTTT
NA TRBJ2-1 TRBD1 TRBV27 CASSLFPPTGVYEQFF TGTGCCAGCAGTTTATTCCCCCCAACAGGGGTTTATGAGCAGTTCTTC
once TRBJ2-4 TRBD2 TRBV29-1 CSVSLSGDKNIQYF TGCAGCGTTAGTCTTAGCGGGGACAAAAACATTCAGTACTTC
NA TRBJ2-3 NA TRBV11-2 CASSPQWAGPDTQYF TGTGCCAGCAGCCCCCAATGGGCAGGGCCGGATACGCAGTATTTT
NA TRBJ2-3 NA TRBV9 CASSKGNTQYF TGTGCCAGCAGTAAGGGTAATACGCAGTATTTT
NA TRBJ2-1 NA TRBV6-6 CASSPTSGETYNEQFF TGTGCCAGCAGTCCAACCTCGGGGGAAACCTACAATGAGCAGTTCTTC
once TRBJ2-5 NA TRBV7-2 CASSGLLAEWETQYF TGTGCCAGCAGCGGCCTTCTAGCAGAATGGGAGACCCAGTACTTC
NA TRBJ2-2 NA TRBV5-6 CASILSPTGELFF TGTGCCAGCATCTTAAGCCCCACCGGGGAGCTGTTTTTT
NA TRBJ2-3 NA TRBV27 CASSLRPSTDTQYF TGTGCCAGCAGTTTACGCCCGAGCACAGATACGCAGTATTTT
NA TRBJ2-2 NA TRBV13 CASSPETSTGELFF TGTGCCAGCAGCCCAGAGACCAGCACCGGGGAGCTGTTTTTT
few TRBJ2-1 NA TRBV7-2 CASSLAMADNEQFF TGTGCCAGCAGCTTAGCGATGGCGGACAATGAGCAGTTCTTC
NA TRBJ1-1 TRBD1 TRBV4-1 CASSHSRDRGPDAFF TGCGCCAGCAGCCACTCCCGGGACAGGGGGCCGGACGCTTTCTTT
NA TRBJ2-3 NA TRBV20-1 CSASWLHTQYF TGCAGTGCTAGTTGGCTTCATACGCAGTATTTT
NA TRBJ1-2 TRBD1 TRBV16 CASSQGVSTGGSYGYTF TGTGCCAGCAGCCAAGGGGTTTCAACAGGGGGTTCCTATGGCTACACCTTC
medium-sized TRBJ2-7 TRBD2 TRBV4-2 CASSQETAGGDEQYF TGTGCCAGCAGCCAAGAAACAGCGGGAGGGGACGAGCAGTACTTC
NA TRBJ2-2 NA TRBV5-1 CASSPGSTGTGELFF TGCGCCAGCAGCCCTGGGAGTACTGGCACCGGGGAGCTGTTTTTT
NA TRBJ2-6 TRBD2 TRBV27 CASSFSSGRGAGANVLTF TGTGCCAGCAGTTTCTCTAGCGGGAGGGGCGCCGGGGCCAACGTCCTGACTTTC
NA TRBJ2-7 TRBD2 TRBV13 CASSLARMAGGTSYEQYF TGTGCCAGCAGCTTAGCTCGTATGGCGGGAGGGACGAGCTACGAGCAGTACTTC
NA TRBJ2-7 TRBD2 TRBV5-1 CASGTGSGIEQYF TGCGCCAGCGGTACGGGGAGCGGGATAGAGCAGTACTTC
NA TRBJ1-1 NA TRBV19 CATLIFFGGAGRAFF TGTGCCACCCTGATTTTTTTTGGTGGGGCAGGCCGGGCTTTCTTT
NA TRBJ2-5 TRBD2 TRBV19 CASSIASGDGQYF TGTGCCAGTAGTATAGCTAGCGGGGATGGCCAGTACTTC
once TRBJ1-2 NA TRBV20-1 CSASPAGYTF TGCAGTGCTAGTCCGGCGGGCTACACCTTC
NA TRBJ2-2 NA TRBV5-1 CASSLGPSTGELFF TGCGCCAGCAGCTTGGGTCCCTCCACCGGGGAGCTGTTTTTT
NA TRBJ1-5 NA TRBV12-3/TRBV12-4 CASSSRWQPQHF TGTGCCAGCAGCAGCAGGTGGCAGCCCCAGCATTTT
NA TRBJ1-6 TRBD1 TRBV7-9 CASSLGAGGVPPLHF TGTGCCAGCAGCTTAGGGGCAGGGGGGGTCCCCCCCCTCCACTTT
NA TRBJ1-4 NA TRBV10-2 CATGPGFEKLFF TGCGCCACAGGCCCAGGGTTTGAAAAACTGTTTTTT
few TRBJ1-6 NA TRBV15 CATSGSSPLHF TGTGCCACCAGCGGGTCTTCACCCCTCCACTTT